This is a list of T cell receptor beta chains from one sample in a study of blood T cell repertoires in COVID-19. The table came from immunoSEQ multiplex PCR; TCRdb's copy has only in-frame clones and leaves some out. Of around 290,000 clones in the sample, about nine tenths are singletons; the top ten hold 1.7%. The sequencing input was PBMCs or T cells enriched from blood (not recorded which). The receptors were gathered from a woman aged 40 to 50 who had recovered from COVID-19. Both conserved end residues are part of each CDR3. The order of the fields is V gene, J gene, CDR3 protein.

v_call: TRBV6-5; j_call: TRBJ1-1; cdr3_aa: CASSFAETARAFF
v_call: TRBV4-2; j_call: TRBJ2-7; cdr3_aa: CASSQDWTSGSYEQYF
v_call: TRBV18; j_call: TRBJ1-2; cdr3_aa: CASSPHRASAGHGYTF
v_call: TRBV27; j_call: TRBJ2-1; cdr3_aa: CASSLRLAVREQFF
v_call: TRBV7-2; j_call: TRBJ1-3; cdr3_aa: CASGKQGNTIYF
v_call: TRBV27; j_call: TRBJ2-1; cdr3_aa: CASSLPGGVYNEQFF
v_call: TRBV3-1/TRBV3-2; j_call: TRBJ2-1; cdr3_aa: CASSTRGRSSYNEQFF
v_call: TRBV28; j_call: TRBJ1-2; cdr3_aa: CASSSSDNYGYTF
v_call: TRBV12-3/TRBV12-4; j_call: TRBJ1-1; cdr3_aa: CASSLVENTEAFF
v_call: TRBV4-3; j_call: TRBJ2-2; cdr3_aa: CASSQGDWRVTNTGELFF
v_call: TRBV5-1; j_call: TRBJ2-1; cdr3_aa: CASSLASGNHEQFF
v_call: TRBV18; j_call: TRBJ2-5; cdr3_aa: CASSLQRFQETQYF
v_call: TRBV4-1; j_call: TRBJ2-4; cdr3_aa: CASSQDDFIAKNIQYF
v_call: TRBV19; j_call: TRBJ2-3; cdr3_aa: CASSDSTVVGDTQYF
v_call: TRBV25-1; j_call: TRBJ1-1; cdr3_aa: CASSTGTGAEAFF
v_call: TRBV3-1/TRBV3-2; j_call: TRBJ2-7; cdr3_aa: CASSRRTGTEQYF
v_call: TRBV19; j_call: TRBJ2-3; cdr3_aa: CASKAGVTDTQYF
v_call: TRBV5-1; j_call: TRBJ2-6; cdr3_aa: CASSLQGPVSGANVLTF
v_call: TRBV5-1; j_call: TRBJ2-7; cdr3_aa: CASSLLGDRYYGQYF
v_call: TRBV7-2; j_call: TRBJ1-6; cdr3_aa: CASSLVTGGSPLHF
v_call: TRBV28; j_call: TRBJ2-5; cdr3_aa: CASRHLEETQYF
v_call: TRBV7-2; j_call: TRBJ1-1; cdr3_aa: CASSPDGYYYTEAFF
v_call: TRBV29-1; j_call: TRBJ2-1; cdr3_aa: CSVSGLAGDSEQFF
v_call: TRBV6-5; j_call: TRBJ1-6; cdr3_aa: CASSYGGQIYNSPLHF
v_call: TRBV7-9; j_call: TRBJ1-1; cdr3_aa: CASSLEGFTEAFF
v_call: TRBV18; j_call: TRBJ1-1; cdr3_aa: CASSPALRGSNTEAFF
v_call: TRBV5-4; j_call: TRBJ1-2; cdr3_aa: CASSRPGDDGYTF
v_call: TRBV29-1; j_call: TRBJ2-7; cdr3_aa: CSAGTSYEQYF
v_call: TRBV9; j_call: TRBJ2-7; cdr3_aa: CASSVQTGTDQEQYF
v_call: TRBV30; j_call: TRBJ1-6; cdr3_aa: CAWDAGTVLGSPLHF
v_call: TRBV4-1; j_call: TRBJ1-1; cdr3_aa: CASSQPVGDSNTEAFF
v_call: TRBV27; j_call: TRBJ1-1; cdr3_aa: CASGQGGSTEAFF
v_call: TRBV6-5; j_call: TRBJ2-2; cdr3_aa: CASRDRGRWGELFF
v_call: TRBV7-2; j_call: TRBJ1-1; cdr3_aa: CASSLAQGGDTEAFF
v_call: TRBV11-2; j_call: TRBJ1-4; cdr3_aa: CASSSDNGGEKLFF
v_call: TRBV4-3; j_call: TRBJ2-7; cdr3_aa: CASSQRLAGDEQYF
v_call: TRBV6-5; j_call: TRBJ1-4; cdr3_aa: CASKSSPRANEKLFF
v_call: TRBV2; j_call: TRBJ1-2; cdr3_aa: CASSPTGENGYTF